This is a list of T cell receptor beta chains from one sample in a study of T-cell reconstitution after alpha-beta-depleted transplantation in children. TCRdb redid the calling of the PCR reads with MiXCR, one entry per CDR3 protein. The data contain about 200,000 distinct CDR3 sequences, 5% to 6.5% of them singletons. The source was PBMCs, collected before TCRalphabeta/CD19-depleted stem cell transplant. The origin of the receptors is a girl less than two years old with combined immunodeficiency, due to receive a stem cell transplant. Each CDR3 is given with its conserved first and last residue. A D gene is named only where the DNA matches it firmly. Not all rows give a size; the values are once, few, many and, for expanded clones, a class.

CSAVRPGTGELFF	TGCAGTGCAGTCCGGCCGGGCACCGGGGAGCTGTTTTTT	TRBJ2-2	NA	NA	TRBV20-1
CASGLVPYWHRGEQYF	TGTGCTAGTGGTTTGGTACCATACTGGCACCGCGGCGAGCAGTACTTC	TRBJ2-7	NA	many	TRBV12-5
CASRANPGSSYNEQFF	TGTGCCAGCAGGGCTAACCCGGGAAGCTCCTACAATGAGCAGTTCTTC	TRBJ2-1	NA	many	TRBV4-2
CSVEGTSRSYNEQFF	TGCAGCGTTGAGGGGACTAGCAGATCCTACAATGAGCAGTTCTTC	TRBJ2-1	TRBD2	many	TRBV29-1
CATSRGTGATYEQYF	TGTGCCACCAGCAGGGGGACAGGGGCTACCTACGAGCAGTACTTC	TRBJ2-7	TRBD1	many	TRBV15
CASSLVLRGDYYEQYF	TGTGCCAGCAGCTTAGTCTTGCGGGGGGACTACTACGAGCAGTACTTC	TRBJ2-7	TRBD2	many	TRBV7-2
CASSLAGSANTEAFF	TGCGCCAGCAGCTTGGCAGGGTCAGCGAACACTGAAGCTTTCTTT	TRBJ1-1	NA	few	TRBV5-1
CASRSGTSGSNEQFF	TGCGCCAGCAGATCTGGGACTAGCGGGAGTAATGAGCAGTTCTTC	TRBJ2-1	TRBD2	many	TRBV5-1
CASSFFSGGATGELFF	TGCGCCAGCAGCTTCTTCAGCGGGGGGGCAACCGGGGAGCTGTTTTTT	TRBJ2-2	TRBD2	many	TRBV5-1
CASSQERDMHNEQFF	TGCGCCAGCAGCCAAGAGAGGGACATGCACAATGAGCAGTTCTTC	TRBJ2-1	NA	many	TRBV4-3
CASQPRSSQETQYF	TGTGCCAGCCAGCCCCGGAGCAGCCAAGAGACCCAGTACTTC	TRBJ2-5	NA	few	TRBV12-3/TRBV12-4
CASSLLAGLAYNEQFF	TGCGCCAGCAGCTTATTAGCGGGATTGGCCTACAATGAGCAGTTCTTC	TRBJ2-1	TRBD2	many	TRBV5-1
CASSENPGTRNEQYF	TGTGCCAGCAGCGAGAACCCGGGGACTAGGAACGAGCAGTACTTC	TRBJ2-7	TRBD2	many	TRBV7-6
CSALGVESYEQYF	TGCAGCGCCCTCGGGGTCGAATCCTACGAGCAGTACTTC	TRBJ2-7	NA	many	TRBV29-1
CASSQDGAGAYTDTQYF	TGCGCCAGCAGCCAAGATGGGGCGGGGGCATACACAGATACGCAGTATTTT	TRBJ2-3	NA	many	TRBV4-3
CASSSPGGHTEAFF	TGTGCCAGCAGCTCGCCTGGGGGCCACACTGAAGCTTTCTTT	TRBJ1-1	NA	many	TRBV27
CATSIVGNYEQYF	TGTGCCACCAGCATAGTCGGCAACTACGAGCAGTACTTC	TRBJ2-7	NA	many	TRBV15
CASDKQGDTDTQYF	TGTGCCAGCGATAAGCAGGGAGACACAGATACGCAGTATTTT	TRBJ2-3	NA	few	TRBV7-9
CASSQDCPGIGNSPLHF	TGTGCCAGCAGCCAAGATTGTCCAGGTATAGGGAATTCACCCCTCCACTTT	TRBJ1-6	NA	many	TRBV3-1
CASSQVLAGGWAQYF	TGCGCCAGCAGCCAAGTCCTTGCGGGGGGGTGGGCCCAGTACTTC	TRBJ2-5	TRBD2	many	TRBV4-1
CASTDRDEQYF	TGTGCCAGCACCGACCGAGACGAGCAGTACTTC	TRBJ2-7	NA	many	TRBV12-3/TRBV12-4
CASSTGDTDTQYF	TGTGCCAGCAGCACGGGGGACACAGATACGCAGTATTTT	TRBJ2-3	NA	many	TRBV7-8
CASSSGTEAFSGEQFF	TGTGCCAGCAGCTCCGGGACAGAAGCATTTAGCGGTGAGCAGTTCTTC	TRBJ2-1	NA	many	TRBV14
CSARVPRRSEGALAAYEQYF	TGCAGTGCTAGAGTCCCCCGTAGGTCGGAGGGTGCCTTAGCGGCCTACGAGCAGTACTTC	TRBJ2-7	NA	NA	TRBV20-1
CASSWKSRELFF	TGTGCCAGCAGCTGGAAGTCCCGGGAGCTGTTTTTT	TRBJ2-2	NA	many	TRBV5-6
CASSLTEYEQYF	TGTGCCAGCAGTTTGACTGAATACGAGCAGTACTTC	TRBJ2-7	NA	many	TRBV12-3/TRBV12-4
CASSLGVPGGSYEQYF	TGTGCCAGCAGCTTAGGAGTCCCGGGGGGGTCCTACGAGCAGTACTTC	TRBJ2-7	TRBD2	many	TRBV7-2
CSVQGGFSPLGDTQYF	TGCAGCGTGCAAGGCGGGTTTTCCCCTCTGGGTGATACGCAGTATTTT	TRBJ2-3	NA	many	TRBV29-1
CSARDLWTGPGTQYF	TGCAGTGCTAGAGATCTTTGGACAGGTCCAGGGACCCAGTACTTC	TRBJ2-5	TRBD1	NA	TRBV20-1
CASSASPRGTEAFF	TGTGCCAGCAGTGCGTCTCCAAGGGGCACTGAAGCTTTCTTT	TRBJ1-1	NA	many	TRBV12-3/TRBV12-4
CASSSLGTSTDTQYF	TGTGCCAGCAGTTCGTTGGGGACGTCCACAGATACGCAGTATTTT	TRBJ2-3	NA	many	TRBV6-2/TRBV6-3
CASSGVDSSYNSPLHF	TGTGCCAGCAGCGGAGTGGACAGCTCCTATAATTCACCCCTCCACTTT	TRBJ1-6	NA	many	TRBV9
CSAGGFFNEQFF	TGCAGTGCTGGGGGCTTCTTCAATGAGCAGTTCTTC	TRBJ2-1	NA	many	TRBV20-1
CASSYPQGNTGELFF	TGTGCCAGCAGTTACCCTCAGGGAAACACCGGGGAGCTGTTTTTT	TRBJ2-2	NA	many	TRBV6-2/TRBV6-3
CATSDGVSETQYF	TGTGCCACCAGCGACGGGGTTAGCGAGACCCAGTACTTC	TRBJ2-5	NA	many	TRBV24-1
CASSPRTLEGGYTF	TGTGCCAGCAGTCCCCGGACATTAGAGGGCGGCTACACCTTC	TRBJ1-2	NA	many	TRBV28
CAWSRDLHSPLHF	TGTGCCTGGAGCAGGGATCTCCATTCACCCCTCCACTTT	TRBJ1-6	NA	few	TRBV30
CSARSFGTGGNGNTIYF	TGCAGTGCTAGATCCTTCGGGACAGGGGGTAACGGAAACACCATATATTTT	TRBJ1-3	TRBD1	many	TRBV20-1
CSAVVGTSGSETQYF	TGCAGTGCTGTGGTCGGGACTAGCGGGAGTGAGACCCAGTACTTC	TRBJ2-5	TRBD2	NA	TRBV20-1
CASSFTANTGELFF	TGCGCCAGCAGCTTTACAGCGAACACCGGGGAGCTGTTTTTT	TRBJ2-2	NA	few	TRBV5-1
CASSLTSGPNEKLFF	TGTGCCAGCAGTTTAACGTCAGGTCCTAATGAAAAACTGTTTTTT	TRBJ1-4	NA	many	TRBV28
CASSTPGQDYSNTEAFF	TGTGCCAGCAGCACGCCGGGACAGGATTATTCCAACACTGAAGCTTTCTTT	TRBJ1-1	TRBD1	many	TRBV12-3/TRBV12-4
CASSYSDEQFF	TGTGCCAGCAGTTACTCGGATGAGCAGTTCTTC	TRBJ2-1	NA	many	TRBV6-2/TRBV6-3
CASSSNDKLTGDSYNEQFF	TGTGCCAGCAGTTCCAACGACAAATTAACAGGGGACTCCTACAATGAGCAGTTCTTC	TRBJ2-1	TRBD1	many	TRBV28
CATAGGREQETQYF	TGTGCCACCGCCGGGGGCAGAGAACAAGAGACCCAGTACTTC	TRBJ2-5	NA	many	TRBV10-3
CASSLVLWGGLGEQYF	TGTGCCAGCAGCTTAGTCTTGTGGGGAGGGCTGGGCGAGCAGTACTTC	TRBJ2-7	TRBD2	many	TRBV11-2
CAWGAVSYEQYF	TGTGCCTGGGGGGCAGTCTCCTACGAGCAGTACTTC	TRBJ2-7	NA	NA	TRBV30
CAISRQGATYEQYF	TGTGCCATCAGCAGACAGGGGGCCACCTACGAGCAGTACTTC	TRBJ2-7	TRBD1	many	TRBV10-3
CSAYLAGVNTGELFF	TGCAGTGCTTACTTAGCGGGGGTGAACACCGGGGAGCTGTTTTTT	TRBJ2-2	TRBD2	many	TRBV20-1
CASSWSGAEDEQYF	TGTGCCAGCAGTTGGAGCGGGGCCGAAGACGAGCAGTACTTC	TRBJ2-7	TRBD2	many	TRBV12-3/TRBV12-4
CASSPYQAQDTQYF	TGCGCCAGCAGTCCCTACCAAGCACAAGATACGCAGTATTTT	TRBJ2-3	NA	few	TRBV5-1
CASSSRTGIGETQYF	TGTGCCAGCAGCTCCCGGACGGGGATCGGGGAGACCCAGTACTTC	TRBJ2-5	NA	few	TRBV7-2
CSATTGLAASSSYEQYF	TGCAGTGCTACTACGGGACTAGCGGCCTCCAGCTCCTACGAGCAGTACTTC	TRBJ2-7	TRBD2	many	TRBV20-1